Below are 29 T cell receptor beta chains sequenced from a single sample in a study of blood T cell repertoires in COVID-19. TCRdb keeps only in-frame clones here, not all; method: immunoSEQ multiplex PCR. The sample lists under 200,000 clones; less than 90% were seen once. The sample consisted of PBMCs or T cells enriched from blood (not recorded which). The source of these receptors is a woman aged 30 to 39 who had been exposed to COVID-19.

The CDR3 DNA reads as TGCGCCAGCAGCTTGGCCTCTATCCGCGGGGGAACGAACACCGGGGAGCTGTTTTTT. It is translated as CASSLASIRGGTNTGELFF. The V call is TRBV5-1, the J call TRBJ2-2; the match to TRBD2 covers 7 bases. The CDR3 has 19 residues. The germline V gene has CDR1 SGHRS and CDR2 YFSETQ. V lost 0 bases to trimming and J lost 0 bases; unmatched junction nucleotides: 11.

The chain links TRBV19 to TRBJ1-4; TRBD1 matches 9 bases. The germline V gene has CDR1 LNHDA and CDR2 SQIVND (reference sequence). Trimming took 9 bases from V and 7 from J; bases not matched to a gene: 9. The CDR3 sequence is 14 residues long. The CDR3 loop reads CASTGGALGEKLFF. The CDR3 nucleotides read TGTGCCAGCACAGGGGGCGCACTAGGTGAAAAACTGTTTTTT.

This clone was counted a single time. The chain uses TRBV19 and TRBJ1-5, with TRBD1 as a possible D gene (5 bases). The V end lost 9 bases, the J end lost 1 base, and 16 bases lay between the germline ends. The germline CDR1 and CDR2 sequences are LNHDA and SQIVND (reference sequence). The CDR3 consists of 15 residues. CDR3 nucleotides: TGTGCCAGCGTTTTCAGGGCGAGGAGCAATCAGCCCCAGCATTTT. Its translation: CASVFRARSNQPQHF.

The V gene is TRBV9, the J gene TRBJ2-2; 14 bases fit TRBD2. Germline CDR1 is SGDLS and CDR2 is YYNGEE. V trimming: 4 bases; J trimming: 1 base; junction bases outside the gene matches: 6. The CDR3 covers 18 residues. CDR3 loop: CASSSRTSGGMNTGELFF. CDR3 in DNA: TGTGCCAGCAGCTCTCGGACTAGCGGGGGGATGAACACCGGGGAGCTGTTTTTT.

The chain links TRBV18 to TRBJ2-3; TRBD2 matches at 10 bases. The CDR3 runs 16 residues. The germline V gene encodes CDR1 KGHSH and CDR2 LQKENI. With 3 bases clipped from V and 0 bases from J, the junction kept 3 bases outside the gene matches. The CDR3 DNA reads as TGTGCCAGCTCACCCCGGACTAGCGGTAGCACAGATACGCAGTATTTT. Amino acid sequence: CASSPRTSGSTDTQYF.

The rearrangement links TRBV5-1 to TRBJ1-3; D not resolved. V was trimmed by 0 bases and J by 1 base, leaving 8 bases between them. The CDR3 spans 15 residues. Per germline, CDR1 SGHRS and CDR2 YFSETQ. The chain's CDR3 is CASSLEFSSGNTIYF. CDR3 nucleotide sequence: TGCGCCAGCAGCTTGGAATTCTCTTCTGGAAACACCATATATTTT.

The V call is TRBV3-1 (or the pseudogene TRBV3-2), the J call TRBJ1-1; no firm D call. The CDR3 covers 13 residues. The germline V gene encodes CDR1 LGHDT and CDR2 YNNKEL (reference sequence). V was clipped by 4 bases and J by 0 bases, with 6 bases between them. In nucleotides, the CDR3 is TGTGCCAGCAGCCTTTCAATGAACACTGAAGCTTTCTTT. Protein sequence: CASSLSMNTEAFF.

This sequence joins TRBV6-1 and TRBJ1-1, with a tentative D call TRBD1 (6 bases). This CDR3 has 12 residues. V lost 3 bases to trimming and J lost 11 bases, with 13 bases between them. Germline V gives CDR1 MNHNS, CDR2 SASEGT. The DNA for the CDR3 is TGTGCCAGCAGTGACAGGGGCGACGAGGCTTTCTTT. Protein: CASSDRGDEAFF.

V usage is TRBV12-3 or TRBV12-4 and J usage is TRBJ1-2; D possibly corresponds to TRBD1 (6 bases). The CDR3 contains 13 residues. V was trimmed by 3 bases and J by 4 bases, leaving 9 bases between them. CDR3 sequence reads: CASSLDRFYGYTF. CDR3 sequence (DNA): TGTGCCAGCAGTTTGGACAGATTCTATGGCTACACCTTC.

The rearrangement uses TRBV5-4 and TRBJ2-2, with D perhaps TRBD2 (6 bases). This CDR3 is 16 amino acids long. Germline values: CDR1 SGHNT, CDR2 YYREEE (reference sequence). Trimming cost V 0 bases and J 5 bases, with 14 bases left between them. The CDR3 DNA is TGTGCCAGCAGCTTGGACGGATCTGGGGGGACCGGGGAGCTGTTTTTT. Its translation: CASSLDGSGGTGELFF.

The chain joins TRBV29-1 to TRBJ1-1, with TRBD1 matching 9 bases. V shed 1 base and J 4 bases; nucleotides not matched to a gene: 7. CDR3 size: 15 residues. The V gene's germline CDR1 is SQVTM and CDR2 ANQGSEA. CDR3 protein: CSVEGAWTGATEAFF. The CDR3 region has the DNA TGCAGCGTTGAAGGGGCTTGGACAGGGGCCACTGAAGCTTTCTTT. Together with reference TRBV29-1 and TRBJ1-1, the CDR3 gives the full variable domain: SAVISQKPSRDICQRGTSLTIQCQVDSQVTMMFWYRQQPGQSLTLIATANQGSEATYESGFVIDKFPISRPNLTFSTLTVSNMSPEDSSIYLCSVEGAWTGATEAFFGQGTRLTVV.

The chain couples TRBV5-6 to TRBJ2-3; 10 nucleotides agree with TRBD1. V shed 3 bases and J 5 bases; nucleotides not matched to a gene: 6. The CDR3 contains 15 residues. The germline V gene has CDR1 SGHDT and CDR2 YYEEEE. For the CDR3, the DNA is TGTGCCAGCAGCTCCGGACAGGGGGTAGTAGATACGCAGTATTTT. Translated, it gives CASSSGQGVVDTQYF.

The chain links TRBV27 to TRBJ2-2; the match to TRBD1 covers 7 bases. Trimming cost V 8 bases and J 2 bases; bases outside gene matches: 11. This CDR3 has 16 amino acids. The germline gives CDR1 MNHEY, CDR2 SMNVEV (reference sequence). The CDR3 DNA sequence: TGTGCCAGCCGAGGTTTAGGGGGCTACAACACCGGGGAGCTGTTTTTT. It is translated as CASRGLGGYNTGELFF.

The DNA of the CDR3 is TGTGCCACCAGCAGAGTTGGGGCCGAGCAGTACTTC. Its protein is CATSRVGAEQYF. This chain uses TRBV15 with TRBJ2-7; maybe TRBD1 (5 bases). V lost 1 base and J 6 bases, leaving 7 bases between the germline ends. Germline CDR1 LNHNV, CDR2 YYDKDF (reference sequence). CDR3 length: 12 residues.

CDR3 sequence: CASSPNRNTGELFF. The CDR3 nucleotides are TGTGCCAGCAGCCCCAATAGGAACACCGGGGAGCTGTTTTTT. The gene calls are TRBV21-1 and TRBJ2-2; the table's D call, TRBD2, was not checked against the DNA. TRBV21-1 represents a pseudogene. This CDR3 spans 14 amino acids.

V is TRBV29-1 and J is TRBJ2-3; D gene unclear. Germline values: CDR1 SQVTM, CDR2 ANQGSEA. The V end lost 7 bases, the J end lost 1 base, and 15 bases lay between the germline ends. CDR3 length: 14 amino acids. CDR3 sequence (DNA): TGCAGCGCCTGGTTGGTAGCTCGCACAGATACGCAGTATTTT. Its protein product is CSAWLVARTDTQYF.

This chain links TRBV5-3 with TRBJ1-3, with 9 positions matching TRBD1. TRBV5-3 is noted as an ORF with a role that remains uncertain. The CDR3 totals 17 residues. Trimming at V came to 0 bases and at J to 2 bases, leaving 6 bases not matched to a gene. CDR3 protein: CARSLVVGTGPGNTIYF. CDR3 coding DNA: TGTGCCAGAAGCTTGGTAGTCGGGACAGGGCCTGGAAACACCATATATTTT.

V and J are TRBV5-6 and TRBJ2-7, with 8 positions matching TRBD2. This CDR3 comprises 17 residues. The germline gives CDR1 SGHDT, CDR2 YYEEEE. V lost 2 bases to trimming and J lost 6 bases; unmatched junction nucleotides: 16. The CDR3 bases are TGTGCCAGCAGCTTCTCGGGATGGGGACTAGTAACCCTCGAGCAGTACTTC. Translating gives CASSFSGWGLVTLEQYF.

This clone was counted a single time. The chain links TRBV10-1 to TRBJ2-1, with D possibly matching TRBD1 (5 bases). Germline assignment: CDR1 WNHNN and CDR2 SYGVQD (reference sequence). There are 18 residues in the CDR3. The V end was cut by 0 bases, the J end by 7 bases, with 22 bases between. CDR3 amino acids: CASSESKVQGKWWNEQFF. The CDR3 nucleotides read TGCGCCAGCAGTGAGTCAAAAGTCCAGGGAAAATGGTGGAATGAGCAGTTCTTC.

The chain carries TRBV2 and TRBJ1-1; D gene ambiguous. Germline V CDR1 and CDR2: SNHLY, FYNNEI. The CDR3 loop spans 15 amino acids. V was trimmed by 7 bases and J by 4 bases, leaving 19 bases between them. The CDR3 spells CASTELEGSLTEAFF. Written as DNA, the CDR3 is TGTGCCAGCACCGAGTTGGAGGGAAGTCTCACTGAAGCTTTCTTT.

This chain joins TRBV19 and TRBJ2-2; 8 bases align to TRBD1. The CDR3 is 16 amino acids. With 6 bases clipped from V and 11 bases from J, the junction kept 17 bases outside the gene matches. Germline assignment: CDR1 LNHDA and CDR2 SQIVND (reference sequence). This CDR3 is CASSGSRTGNKGELFF. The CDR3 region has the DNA TGTGCCAGTAGCGGGTCGAGGACAGGGAATAAGGGAGAGCTGTTTTTT.

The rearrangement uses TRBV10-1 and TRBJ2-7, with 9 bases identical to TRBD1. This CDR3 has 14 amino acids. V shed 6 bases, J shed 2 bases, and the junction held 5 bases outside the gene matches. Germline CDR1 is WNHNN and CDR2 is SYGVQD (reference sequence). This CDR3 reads CASREGQGPYEQYF. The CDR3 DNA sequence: TGCGCCAGCAGGGAGGGACAGGGCCCCTACGAGCAGTACTTC.

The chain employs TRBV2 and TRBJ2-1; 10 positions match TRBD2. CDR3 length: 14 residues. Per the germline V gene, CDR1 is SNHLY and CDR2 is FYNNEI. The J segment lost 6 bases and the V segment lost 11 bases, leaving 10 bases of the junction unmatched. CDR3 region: CAPGGSGGANEQFF. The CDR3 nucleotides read TGTGCCCCCGGGGGGAGCGGGGGGGCCAATGAGCAGTTCTTC.

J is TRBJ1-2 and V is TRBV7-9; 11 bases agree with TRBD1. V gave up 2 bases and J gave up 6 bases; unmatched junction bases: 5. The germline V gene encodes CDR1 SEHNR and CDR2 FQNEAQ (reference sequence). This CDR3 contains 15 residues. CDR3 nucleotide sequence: TGTGCCAGCAGCTTACCGGGACAGGGGGTCAATGGCTACACCTTC. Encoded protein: CASSLPGQGVNGYTF.

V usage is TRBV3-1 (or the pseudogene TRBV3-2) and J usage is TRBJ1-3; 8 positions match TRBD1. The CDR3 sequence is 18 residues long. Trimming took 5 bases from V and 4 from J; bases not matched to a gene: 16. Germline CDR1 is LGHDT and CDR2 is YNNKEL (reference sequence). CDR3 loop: CASSLMGFWTGQGNTIYF. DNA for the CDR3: TGTGCCAGCAGCTTGATGGGCTTCTGGACAGGGCAGGGAAACACCATATATTTT.

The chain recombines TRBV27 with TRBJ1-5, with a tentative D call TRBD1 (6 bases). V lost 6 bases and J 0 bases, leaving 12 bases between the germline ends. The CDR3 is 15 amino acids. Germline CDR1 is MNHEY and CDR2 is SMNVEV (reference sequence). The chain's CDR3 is CASSLGANSNQPQHF. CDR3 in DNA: TGTGCCAGCAGCCTGGGGGCTAATAGCAATCAGCCCCAGCATTTT.

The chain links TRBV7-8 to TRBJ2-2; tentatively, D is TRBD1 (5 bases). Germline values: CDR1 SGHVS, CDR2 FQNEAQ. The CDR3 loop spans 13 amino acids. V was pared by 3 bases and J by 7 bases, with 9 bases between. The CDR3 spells CASSLIQDGELFF. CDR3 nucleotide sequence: TGTGCCAGCAGCTTGATACAGGACGGGGAGCTGTTTTTT.

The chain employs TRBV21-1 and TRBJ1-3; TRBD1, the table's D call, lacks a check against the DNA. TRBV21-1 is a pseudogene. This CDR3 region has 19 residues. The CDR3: CASSLGTGPAWDSGNTIYF. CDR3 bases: TGTGCCAGCAGCCTAGGGACAGGGCCTGCCTGGGACTCTGGAAACACCATATATTTT.

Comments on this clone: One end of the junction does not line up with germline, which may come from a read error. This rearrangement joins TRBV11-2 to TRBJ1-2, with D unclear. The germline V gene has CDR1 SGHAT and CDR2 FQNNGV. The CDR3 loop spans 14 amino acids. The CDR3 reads CASTLGRANYGYTF. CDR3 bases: TGTGCCAGCACCTTAGGGCGGGCTAACTATGGCTACACCTTC.